This TCR beta chain was recovered during a study of regulatory T cells in long-lasting Graves disease. Whole-study context: Patients newly diagnosed with Graves' had been on antithyroid drugs for under 3 months.

Time point given: newly diagnosed GD, antithyroid drugs for less than 3 months. The authors made the TCR library using RNA they extracted from PBMCs. Graves' disease diagnosis was established per American Thyroid Association guidelines. As collected, the peripheral blood samples measured about 10 milliliters each and went into EDTA tubes. iRepertoire HTBI primers and Arm-PCR of CDR3 regions built TCR beta libraries. TCRdb reprocessed the multiplex PCR reads with MiXCR, giving one entry per CDR3 protein. The repertoire has 350,000 to 550,000 distinct CDR3 sequences, about 15% of them found once; the top ten carry less than 30%. The length of the CDR3 is 15 residues. Between the trimmed V and J ends, which lost 10 bases and 4 bases, there was a span of 21 bases. Germline loops: CDR1 MNHGY, CDR2 SAAAGT. The data were also submitted as part of a second study, on T cells in Graves' hyperthyroidism and ophthalmopathy. That study reports: HTBI primers were the set used in a first-round RT-PCR of the TCR CDR3.

This specimen consisted of peripheral blood mononuclear cells (PBMCs), obtained at new diagnosis, from a patient treated with antithyroid drugs. The rearrangement uses TRBV6-8 and TRBJ2-3, with a weak D call TRBD1 (5 bases). The sequence was obtained from a woman in her late teens or twenties with Graves disease. The DNA for the CDR3 is TGTGCCAACTCCTACCCCAGGGTGGCCCCAGATACGCAGTATTTT. This gives the protein CANSYPRVAPDTQYF.